Given below is one T cell receptor (beta chain) in context. The antigen remains unidentified. The PCR contained 60 Vbeta and 13 Jbeta primers. Data came from immunoSEQ multiplex PCR; TCRdb stores just in-frame clones and leaves some out. This table has around 150,000 clones, about 79% appearing once. The CDR3 sequence is 14 residues long. Germline-derived CDR1 and CDR2 are SGHRS and YFSETQ. The J segment lost 5 bases and the V segment lost 4 bases, leaving 6 bases of the junction unmatched. This record comes from a study of cytomegalovirus exposure and HLA in healthy donors. At the level of the study: Caucasian-associated ancestry cluster membership applied to about 83% of nearly 400 genotyped donors. Study-wide results and limits: Association of a missense DCLRE1C variant with TCR beta V- and J-gene trimming was reported in a later analysis.

The sequencing sample was made of PBMCs. The sequence was collected from a man over 45 in good health and CMV-seropositive. The V gene is TRBV5-1, the J gene TRBJ2-7, with TRBD2 matching 10 bases. CDR3 in DNA: TGCGCCAGCAGCCTACTAGCGGGGTACAACGAGCAGTACTTC. Its translation is CASSLLAGYNEQYF. Supplemented by reference TRBV5-1 and TRBJ2-7, the full variable domain reads KAGVTQTPRYLIKTRGQQVTLSCSPISGHRSVSWYQQTPGQGLQFLFEYFSETQRNKGNFPGRFSGRQFSNSRSEMNVSTLELGDSALYLCASSLLAGYNEQYFGPGTRLTVT.